The clone carrying this TCR beta chain was recorded a few times. This specimen comes from a study of shared T cell receptors in the human thymus. Clones were sequenced by immunoSEQ multiplex PCR, and TCRdb holds only the in-frame ones, with some missing. The table lists more than 550,000 clones, around 87% of them singletons. The CDR3 is 15 residues long. Trimming stripped 5 bases from V and 0 bases from J, with 13 bases between. Germline values: CDR1 MDHEN, CDR2 SYDVKM. These data were likewise used in another study, on human thymus T cells. That study adds: Thymic samples were excised during corrective heart operations. Both thymic and peripheral blood repertoires showed apparently biased V and J usage. The related literature has documented a marked overlap of thymic repertoires among unrelated individuals.

This rearrangement joins TRBV28 to TRBJ1-1; D is ambiguous. The sequenced sample was thymocytes. This TCR derives from a boy younger than two with a congenital heart defect. In DNA form, the CDR3 reads TGTGCCAGCAGTCTTATGCGGGAATTGAACACTGAAGCTTTCTTT. This sequence encodes CASSLMRELNTEAFF.